A selection of T cell receptor beta chains follows, all from one sample in a study of blood T cell repertoires in COVID-19. Method: immunoSEQ multiplex PCR; TCRdb's copy keeps in-frame clones and lacks some. This sample carries about 140,000 clones, approximately 80% of them seen once, and the ten largest clones take approximately 3.5%. Sequencing input: peripheral blood. The receptors were sampled from a man between 65 and 85 years old who had recovered from COVID-19. The CDR3 runs from the conserved cysteine through the conserved F or W.

v_call	j_call	cdr3_aa
TRBV12-5	TRBJ1-1	CASGIDSSNTEAFF
TRBV30	TRBJ2-1	CAWSRASTLEQFF
TRBV7-9	TRBJ1-1	CASSLMEGRAFF
TRBV9	TRBJ2-7	CASSALGLAELYEQYF
TRBV28	TRBJ1-1	CASSFIRQGAGTEAFF
TRBV7-2	TRBJ1-1	CASSFRQGMEAFF
TRBV9	TRBJ1-3	CASSVGHSGNTIYF
TRBV20-1	TRBJ2-1	CSAGGDNEQFF
TRBV2	TRBJ2-1	CASSEGETYNEQFF
TRBV24-1	TRBJ2-3	CATRDSHTDTQYF
TRBV7-9	TRBJ2-3	CASSYTSPDTQYF
TRBV2	TRBJ1-4	CASVLYRNEKLFF
TRBV6-6	TRBJ1-2	CASSYEAQGNYGYTF
TRBV4-1	TRBJ2-3	CASSQDLDTQYF
TRBV5-1	TRBJ2-2	CASSLAGTANTGELFF
TRBV4-2	TRBJ2-6	CASSQGLGGRFRSGANVLTF
TRBV7-9	TRBJ2-7	CASSFRVSGSFDEQYF
TRBV12-1	TRBJ1-2	CASSHNRGYTF
TRBV3-1/TRBV3-2	TRBJ2-3	CASSQDASGRTDTQYF
TRBV9	TRBJ2-2	CASSPATSGNTGELFF
TRBV29-1	TRBJ2-2	CSVVLGAGGELFF
TRBV30	TRBJ2-3	CAWRGLAGLNAQYF
TRBV24-1	TRBJ2-2	CATSGGQANTGELFF
TRBV9	TRBJ2-3	CASRGGYSSDTQYF
TRBV28	TRBJ1-2	CASSASIDYGYTF
TRBV30	TRBJ1-1	CAWSVSPGMNTEAFF
TRBV4-1	TRBJ1-2	CASSQDLGRGGTYGYTF
TRBV7-9	TRBJ2-1	CASSPGTGFYEQFF
TRBV7-2	TRBJ2-7	CASSFPGSDYEQYF
TRBV4-1	TRBJ2-1	CASSQDRTSGSSNEQFF
TRBV18	TRBJ1-2	CASSLDTGANYGYTF
TRBV7-9	TRBJ1-4	CASELGQSNEKLFF
TRBV6-1	TRBJ1-2	CASSEAFGRDPRYGYTF
TRBV5-6	TRBJ2-5	CASSFEVLTSKETQYF
TRBV18	TRBJ1-2	CASSTSGTANYGYTF
TRBV6-5	TRBJ2-7	CASSITVPSYEQYF
TRBV10-2	TRBJ2-1	CASSDLAGSDEQFF
TRBV12-5	TRBJ2-2	CASGLPWGDPGELFF
TRBV19	TRBJ2-4	CASSPRNGRGNIQYF